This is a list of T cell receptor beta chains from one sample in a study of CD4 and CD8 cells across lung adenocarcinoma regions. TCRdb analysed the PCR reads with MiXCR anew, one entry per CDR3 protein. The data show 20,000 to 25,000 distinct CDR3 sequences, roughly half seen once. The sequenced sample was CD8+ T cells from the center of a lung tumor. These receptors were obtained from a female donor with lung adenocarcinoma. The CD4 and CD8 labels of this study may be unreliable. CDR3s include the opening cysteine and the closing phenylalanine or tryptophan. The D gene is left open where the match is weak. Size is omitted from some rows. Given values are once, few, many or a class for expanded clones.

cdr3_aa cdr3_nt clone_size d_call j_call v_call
CASSLVRDHETQYF TGTGCCAGCAGCTTGGTTAGAGATCATGAGACGCAGTATTTT - - TRBJ2-3 TRBV7-2
CASSMGRKDTQYF TGTGCCAGCAGCATGGGACGGAAAGATACGCAGTATTTT - - TRBJ2-3 TRBV11-3
CASGSGLSAKDMQYF TGTGCCAGCGGTTCGGGGCTGAGTGCCAAAGACATGCAGTATTTC - - TRBJ2-4 TRBV6-5
CANSVGGPAYEQYF TGTGCCAACAGTGTCGGCGGACCCGCCTACGAGCAGTACTTC - - TRBJ2-7 TRBV28
CASGRVMDTEAFF TGTGCCAGCGGTCGGGTAATGGACACTGAAGCTTTCTTT many - TRBJ1-1 TRBV6-1
CASSEINRGGEQYF TGTGCCAGCAGTGAAATTAACAGAGGGGGCGAGCAGTACTTC many - TRBJ2-7 TRBV6-1
CAYPEPQAVSTGEQFF TGTGCCTATCCGGAACCCCAGGCGGTGAGCACAGGGGAGCAGTTTTTT - TRBD1 TRBJ2-2 TRBV30
CASSMVSGPYEQYF TGTGCCAGCAGTATGGTTAGCGGCCCCTACGAGCAGTACTTC - - TRBJ2-7 TRBV12-3/TRBV12-4
CGIWGLCATNTQYF TGCGGCATCTGGGGGCTTTGTGCCACAAACACGCAGTACTTC - - TRBJ2-4 TRBV7-2
CRGTVRQAQNTQYF TGCCGCGGCACGGTGCGGCAAGCCCAAAACACGCAGTACTTC - - TRBJ2-4 TRBV10-1
CASSQAQLADTDTQYF TGCGCCAGCAGCCAAGCTCAGCTAGCGGACACAGATACGCAGTATTTT many TRBD2 TRBJ2-3 TRBV4-1
CASIWSSAENIQYF TGTGCCAGCATATGGTCTTCAGCCGAAAACATTCAGTACTTC - - TRBJ2-4 TRBV6-1
CASSLTSGDVSNQPQHF TGTGCCAGCAGTTTAACGTCCGGGGACGTCAGCAATCAGCCCCAGCATTTT - - TRBJ1-5 TRBV27
CASSLAGEGGELFF TGCGCCAGCAGTTTAGCGGGAGAGGGCGGGGAGCTGTTTTTT - TRBD2 TRBJ2-2 TRBV10-1
CASSPGQLAKDTQYF TGTGCCAGCAGTCCGGGACAGCTAGCCAAAGACACTCAGTACTTC once TRBD1 TRBJ2-4 TRBV27
CASTPRVLAGPRVSTGAQYF TGTGCCAGCACCCCAAGGGTACTAGCGGGCCCCCGTGTGAGCACAGGGGCGCAGTATTTT - TRBD2 TRBJ2-3 TRBV6-1
CGSSSGPGGSDTQYF TGTGGCAGCAGTTCGGGGCCGGGGGGCTCAGATACGCAGTACTTC - - TRBJ2-7 TRBV6-5
CASRLDLIEQYF TGTGCCAGCAGACTCGACCTCATCGAGCAGTACTTC - - TRBJ2-7 TRBV6-5
CATSWRNEQFF TGTGCCACCAGTTGGAGAAATGAGCAGTTCTTC few - TRBJ2-1 TRBV24-1
CASPGTSGRADSYEQFF TGTGCCAGCCCCGGGACTAGCGGGAGGGCGGATTCCTACGAGCAGTTCTTC few TRBD2 TRBJ2-1 TRBV6-1
CAGSGAGTGGRDTDTQYF TGTGCGGGCAGTGGCGCGGGGACAGGGGGTCGGGACACAGATACCCAGTACTTT - TRBD1 TRBJ2-3 TRBV12-3/TRBV12-4
CASSYSQGTNYGYTF TGTGCCAGCAGTTACTCCCAGGGGACTAACTATGGCTACACCTTC - - TRBJ1-2 TRBV6-5
CSARAYGLAAHEQFF TGCAGTGCTAGAGCCTATGGACTAGCGGCCCATGAGCAGTTCTTC many TRBD2 TRBJ2-1 TRBV20-1